This TCR beta chain comes out of a study of OX40 agonist ivuxolimab in advanced cancers. This CDR3 spans 16 amino acids. The ends lost 0 bases at V and 8 bases at J; junction bases unmatched: 5. From germline, CDR1 is MGHRA and CDR2 YSYEKL. Systemic immunosuppression or autoimmune disease history was grounds to exclude patients. The protocol was immunoSEQ multiplex PCR, while the TCRdb copy is restricted to in-frame clones and leaves out a portion. The table lists 30,000 to 35,000 clones, about nine tenths of them singletons. This specimen was CD4+ or CD8+ T cells sorted from blood, taken in a trial of the OX40 agonist ivuxolimab. V is TRBV4-1 and J is TRBJ2-1; 12 nucleotides agree with TRBD2. This receptor was identified in an adult with an advanced solid tumor such as melanoma, head and neck, liver or kidney cancer. CDR3 region: CASSQERLAGEDEQFF. Here the CDR3 DNA reads TGCGCCAGCAGCCAAGAAAGACTAGCGGGAGAGGATGAGCAGTTCTTC.